The present T cell receptor beta chain was sequenced within a study of CD8 T cells in ankylosing spondylitis. Study-wide findings and caveats: Clones linked with disease were CD8+ and fairly uncommon in the peripheral blood. Blood from ankylosing spondylitis patients appeared to carry a characteristic roughly 8-variant TCR beta motif. According to the report, clones linked to the disease were significantly enriched in matched synovial fluid samples taken from ankylosing spondylitis patients.

This clonotype was detected a few times. The antigen remains unidentified. Germline trimming cut 5 bases from V and 5 bases from J; bases unmatched to any gene: 4. This CDR3 region has 15 residues. Germline V CDR1 and CDR2: KGHDR, SFDVKD. TCRdb reprocessed the 5' RACE reads with MiXCR, giving one entry per CDR3 protein. The data hold approximately 540,000 distinct CDR3 sequences, with about 13% observed a single time. The chain combines TRBV24-1 with TRBJ2-5; 13 nucleotides match TRBD2. The specimen sequenced was blood, either unsorted or a sorted T cell fraction (not recorded which). The TCR was taken from a male donor with ankylosing spondylitis. CDR3 coding DNA: TGTGCCACCAGTGTTTCGACTAGCGGGAGGGAGACCCAGTACTTC. This gives the protein CATSVSTSGRETQYF.